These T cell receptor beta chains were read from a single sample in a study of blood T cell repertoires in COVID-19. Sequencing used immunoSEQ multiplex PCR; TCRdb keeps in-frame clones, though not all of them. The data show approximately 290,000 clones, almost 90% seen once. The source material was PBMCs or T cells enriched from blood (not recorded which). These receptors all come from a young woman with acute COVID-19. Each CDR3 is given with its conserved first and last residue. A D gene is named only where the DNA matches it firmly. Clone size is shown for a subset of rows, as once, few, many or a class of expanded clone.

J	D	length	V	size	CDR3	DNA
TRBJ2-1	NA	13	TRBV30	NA	CAWSGSGGNEQFF	TGTGCCTGGAGTGGGTCAGGGGGGAATGAGCAGTTCTTC
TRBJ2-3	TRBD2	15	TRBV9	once	CASSLLAGAGDTQYF	TGTGCCAGCAGCTTACTAGCGGGAGCTGGAGATACGCAGTATTTT
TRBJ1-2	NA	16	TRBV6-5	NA	CASSYSSSRIRDGYTF	TGTGCCAGCAGTTACTCGTCATCGAGGATCAGGGATGGCTACACCTTC
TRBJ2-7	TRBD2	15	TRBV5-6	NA	CASSSLAGPLYEQYF	TGTGCCAGCAGCTCGCTAGCGGGCCCTTTATACGAGCAGTACTTC
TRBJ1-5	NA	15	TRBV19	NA	CASSQGVSMFQPQHF	TGTGCCAGTAGTCAAGGAGTCTCGATGTTTCAGCCCCAGCATTTT
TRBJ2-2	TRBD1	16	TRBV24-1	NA	CATSDLGQGNTGELFF	TGTGCCACCAGTGACCTGGGACAGGGAAACACCGGGGAGCTGTTTTTT
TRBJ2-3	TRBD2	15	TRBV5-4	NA	CANSPGGGRTDTQYF	TGTGCCAACAGCCCGGGGGGGGGCCGCACAGATACGCAGTATTTT
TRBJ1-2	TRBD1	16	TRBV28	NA	CASSSGGRKGDYGYTF	TGTGCCAGCAGCTCAGGGGGGCGAAAGGGGGATTATGGCTACACCTTC
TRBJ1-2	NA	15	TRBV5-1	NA	CASSPVQGKDYGYTF	TGCGCCAGCAGCCCAGTACAGGGAAAGGACTATGGCTACACCTTC
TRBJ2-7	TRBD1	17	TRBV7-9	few	CASSLASNVDRVSEQYF	TGTGCCAGCAGCTTGGCCTCTAACGTCGACAGGGTGAGCGAGCAGTACTTC
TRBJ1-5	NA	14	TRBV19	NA	CASSGGRGNQPQHF	TGTGCCAGTAGTGGGGGCAGGGGCAATCAGCCCCAGCATTTT
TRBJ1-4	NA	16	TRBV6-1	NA	CASSVNPVATNEKLFF	TGTGCCAGCAGTGTCAACCCCGTAGCAACTAATGAAAAACTGTTTTTT
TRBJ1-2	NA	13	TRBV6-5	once	CASSYEGSHGYTF	TGTGCCAGCAGTTACGAAGGGAGCCATGGCTACACCTTC
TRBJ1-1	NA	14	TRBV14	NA	CASSSRGGATEAFF	TGTGCCAGCAGCTCCCGCGGAGGGGCAACTGAAGCTTTCTTT
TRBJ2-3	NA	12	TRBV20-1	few	CSASLATDTQYF	TGCAGTGCTAGTCTAGCCACAGATACGCAGTATTTT
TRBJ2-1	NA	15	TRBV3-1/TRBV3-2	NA	CASSQRGNWGNEQFF	TGTGCCAGCAGCCAAAGGGGTAACTGGGGCAATGAGCAGTTCTTC
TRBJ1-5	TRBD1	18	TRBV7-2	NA	CASSLRGQGEAGNQPQHF	TGTGCCAGCAGCTTACGAGGACAGGGGGAGGCGGGCAATCAGCCCCAGCATTTT
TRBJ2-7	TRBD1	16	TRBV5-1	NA	CASSLPPDRGGYEQYF	TGCGCCAGCAGCTTGCCTCCGGACAGGGGTGGTTACGAGCAGTACTTC
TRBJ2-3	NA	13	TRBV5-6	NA	CASSLGTLAKQYF	TGTGCCAGCAGCCTTGGGACTCTAGCGAAGCAGTATTTT
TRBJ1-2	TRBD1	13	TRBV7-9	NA	CASSLVGGLGYTF	TGTGCCAGCAGCTTAGTAGGGGGCCTTGGCTACACCTTC
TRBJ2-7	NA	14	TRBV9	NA	CASSVGADNYEQYF	TGTGCCAGCAGCGTAGGGGCGGACAATTACGAGCAGTACTTC
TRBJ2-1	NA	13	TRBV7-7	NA	CITWRLSYNEQFF	TGTATTACCTGGCGGTTGTCCTACAATGAGCAGTTCTTC
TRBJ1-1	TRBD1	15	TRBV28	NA	CASRPLGQGASEAFF	TGTGCCAGCAGACCTCTGGGACAGGGGGCCTCTGAAGCTTTCTTT
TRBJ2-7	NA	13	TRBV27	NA	CASSLGGTYEQYF	TGTGCCAGCAGTTTAGGAGGTACCTACGAGCAGTACTTC
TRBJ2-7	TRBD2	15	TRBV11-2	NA	CASRSLAGSSYEQYF	TGTGCCAGCAGGTCCCTAGCGGGGAGCTCCTACGAGCAGTACTTC
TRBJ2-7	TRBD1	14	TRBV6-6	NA	CASRWQGAGYEQYF	TGTGCCAGCAGATGGCAGGGGGCTGGGTACGAGCAGTACTTC
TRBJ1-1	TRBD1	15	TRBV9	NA	CASSVAATGSTEAFF	TGTGCCAGCAGCGTAGCGGCGACAGGGAGCACTGAAGCTTTCTTT